The present TCR beta chain was sequenced within a study of cytomegalovirus exposure and HLA in healthy donors. The CDR3 runs 18 residues. Germline V CDR1 and CDR2: SGHRS, YFSETQ. V was shortened by 0 bases and J by 9 bases, with 28 bases between the two germline ends. PCR employed 60 Vbeta and 13 Jbeta primers. Libraries were prepared by immunoSEQ multiplex PCR; TCRdb keeps only in-frame clonotypes and omits some of them. Of about 120,000 clones listed, about four fifths are singletons. Findings and caveats of the study: Previous analysis showed most TCR beta V segments were productive about 87% or about 30% of the time. The HLA-A and HLA-B alleles of most subjects were reportedly predicted accurately from TCR beta sequences. Differences between HLA loci emerged in a later analysis of TCR association rates, with DRB1 most and HLA-C fewest.

With respect to this clone: Antigen: not known.

The clonotype was recovered from a woman aged 40 to 50 in good health and CMV-seronegative. This rearrangement joins TRBV5-1 to TRBJ2-7; the D gene is possibly TRBD2 (6 bases). Input material: PBMCs. The CDR3 bases are TGCGCCAGCAGCTTGGATCCCGCTTGGACTACCGCTACGAGCGGGCAGTACTTC. It yields the protein CASSLDPAWTTATSGQYF.